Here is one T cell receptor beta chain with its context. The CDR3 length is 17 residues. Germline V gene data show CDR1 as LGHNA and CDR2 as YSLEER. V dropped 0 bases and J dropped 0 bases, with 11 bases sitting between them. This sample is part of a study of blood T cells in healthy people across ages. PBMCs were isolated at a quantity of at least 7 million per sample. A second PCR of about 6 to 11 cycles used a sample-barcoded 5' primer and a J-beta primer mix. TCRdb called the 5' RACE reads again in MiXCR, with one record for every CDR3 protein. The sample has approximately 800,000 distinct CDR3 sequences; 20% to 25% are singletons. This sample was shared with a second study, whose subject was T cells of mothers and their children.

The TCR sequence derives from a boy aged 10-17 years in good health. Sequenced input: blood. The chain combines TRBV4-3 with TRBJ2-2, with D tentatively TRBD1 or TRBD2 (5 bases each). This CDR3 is CASSQEGTATNTGELFF. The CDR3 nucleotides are TGCGCCAGCAGCCAAGAAGGGACGGCTACGAACACCGGGGAGCTGTTTTTT.